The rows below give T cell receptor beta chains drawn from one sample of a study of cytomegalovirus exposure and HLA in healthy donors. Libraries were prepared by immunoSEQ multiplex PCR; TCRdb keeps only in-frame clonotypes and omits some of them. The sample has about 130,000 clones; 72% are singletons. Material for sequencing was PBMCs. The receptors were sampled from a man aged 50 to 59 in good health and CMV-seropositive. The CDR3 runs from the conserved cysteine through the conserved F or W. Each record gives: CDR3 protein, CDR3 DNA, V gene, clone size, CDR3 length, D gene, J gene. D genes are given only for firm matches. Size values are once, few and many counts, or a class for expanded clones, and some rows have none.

CDR3 protein: CASGLMTGVSITGELFF
CDR3 DNA: TGTGCTAGTGGTCTCATGACAGGGGTATCCATCACCGGGGAGCTGTTTTTT
V gene: TRBV12-5
clone size: .
CDR3 length: 17
D gene: TRBD1
J gene: TRBJ2-2

CDR3 protein: CASSSPRSPGQVTEAFF
CDR3 DNA: TGTGCCAGCAGCTCCCCCCGGTCCCCGGGACAGGTCACTGAAGCTTTCTTT
V gene: TRBV11-2
clone size: .
CDR3 length: 17
D gene: TRBD1
J gene: TRBJ1-1

CDR3 protein: CASSPTGQGWDGYTF
CDR3 DNA: TGTGCCAGCTCACCTACCGGACAGGGGTGGGATGGCTACACCTTC
V gene: TRBV18
clone size: few
CDR3 length: 15
D gene: TRBD1
J gene: TRBJ1-2

CDR3 protein: CASSLTKNTEAFF
CDR3 DNA: TGTGCCAGCAGCTTAACTAAGAACACTGAAGCTTTCTTT
V gene: TRBV7-2
clone size: .
CDR3 length: 13
D gene: .
J gene: TRBJ1-1

CDR3 protein: CASSKALGLAGGPPPFNTGELFF
CDR3 DNA: TGTGCCAGCAGCAAAGCCTTGGGACTAGCGGGGGGTCCCCCCCCCTTTAACACCGGGGAGCTGTTTTTT
V gene: TRBV21-1
clone size: .
CDR3 length: 23
D gene: .
J gene: TRBJ2-2

CDR3 protein: CASSKSGADKGYGYTF
CDR3 DNA: TGTGCCAGCAGCAAATCCGGTGCGGACAAAGGGTATGGCTACACCTTC
V gene: TRBV21-1
clone size: .
CDR3 length: 16
D gene: .
J gene: TRBJ1-2

CDR3 protein: CASGPGTGGYEQFF
CDR3 DNA: TGTGCTAGTGGTCCCGGGACAGGGGGCTATGAGCAGTTCTTC
V gene: TRBV12-5
clone size: .
CDR3 length: 14
D gene: TRBD1
J gene: TRBJ2-1

CDR3 protein: CASRDRGPSEQYF
CDR3 DNA: TGTGCCAGTAGGGACAGGGGGCCCAGCGAGCAGTACTTC
V gene: TRBV19
clone size: .
CDR3 length: 13
D gene: TRBD1
J gene: TRBJ2-7

CDR3 protein: CASSLTGGTEAFF
CDR3 DNA: TGTGCCAGCAGCTTAACAGGGGGCACTGAAGCTTTCTTT
V gene: TRBV11-2
clone size: few
CDR3 length: 13
D gene: TRBD1
J gene: TRBJ1-1

CDR3 protein: CASSEGAANEKLFF
CDR3 DNA: TGCGCCAGCAGCGAGGGGGCAGCTAATGAAAAACTGTTTTTT
V gene: TRBV5-1
clone size: few
CDR3 length: 14
D gene: TRBD1
J gene: TRBJ1-4

CDR3 protein: CASSSTNPRGYGYTF
CDR3 DNA: TGTGCCAGCAGCTCCACCAACCCGCGAGGCTATGGCTACACCTTC
V gene: TRBV7-2
clone size: .
CDR3 length: 15
D gene: .
J gene: TRBJ1-2

CDR3 protein: CASSKAPPLEKLFF
CDR3 DNA: TGTGCCAGCAGCAAAGCCCCTCCTCTTGAAAAACTGTTTTTT
V gene: TRBV7-9
clone size: .
CDR3 length: 14
D gene: .
J gene: TRBJ1-4

CDR3 protein: CASSYSGGSNQPQHF
CDR3 DNA: TGTGCCAGCAGTTACTCGGGAGGGAGTAATCAGCCCCAGCATTTT
V gene: TRBV6-6
clone size: once
CDR3 length: 15
D gene: .
J gene: TRBJ1-5

CDR3 protein: CASSQVGTANPGANVLTF
CDR3 DNA: TGCGCCAGCAGCCAAGTGGGGACAGCGAACCCTGGGGCCAACGTCCTGACTTTC
V gene: TRBV4-1
clone size: .
CDR3 length: 18
D gene: TRBD1
J gene: TRBJ2-6

CDR3 protein: CATSRDVTGTEQYF
CDR3 DNA: TGTGCCACCAGCAGAGATGTAACAGGAACCGAGCAGTACTTC
V gene: TRBV15
clone size: .
CDR3 length: 14
D gene: .
J gene: TRBJ2-7

CDR3 protein: CASSLFYTGLNTEAFF
CDR3 DNA: TGTGCCAGCAGTTTGTTCTACACAGGGCTGAACACTGAAGCTTTCTTT
V gene: TRBV6-5
clone size: .
CDR3 length: 16
D gene: .
J gene: TRBJ1-1

CDR3 protein: CASSQDRGEQYF
CDR3 DNA: TGCGCCAGCAGCCAGGACAGGGGAGAGCAGTACTTC
V gene: TRBV5-1
clone size: .
CDR3 length: 12
D gene: TRBD1
J gene: TRBJ2-7

CDR3 protein: CASGLSSGSHEQFF
CDR3 DNA: TGTGCCAGTGGGTTGTCTAGCGGGAGTCATGAGCAGTTCTTC
V gene: TRBV27
clone size: once
CDR3 length: 14
D gene: TRBD2
J gene: TRBJ2-1

CDR3 protein: CASSGTSGLTYEQYF
CDR3 DNA: TGTGCCAGCAGCGGGACTAGCGGCCTAACCTACGAGCAGTACTTC
V gene: TRBV9
clone size: .
CDR3 length: 15
D gene: TRBD2
J gene: TRBJ2-7

CDR3 protein: CSVAGGGRDTQYF
CDR3 DNA: TGCAGCGTTGCGGGAGGGGGCAGAGATACGCAGTATTTT
V gene: TRBV29-1
clone size: .
CDR3 length: 13
D gene: .
J gene: TRBJ2-3

CDR3 protein: CASSLVSLSGNTIYF
CDR3 DNA: TGTGCCAGCAGCTTAGTCAGTCTCTCTGGAAACACCATATATTTT
V gene: TRBV7-2
clone size: .
CDR3 length: 15
D gene: .
J gene: TRBJ1-3

CDR3 protein: CASSEAAGGGETQYF
CDR3 DNA: TGTGCCAGCAGTGAAGCCGCGGGGGGTGGAGAGACCCAGTACTTC
V gene: TRBV6-1
clone size: .
CDR3 length: 15
D gene: TRBD2
J gene: TRBJ2-5

CDR3 protein: CASRLGGANTEAFF
CDR3 DNA: TGTGCCAGCAGGCTAGGGGGCGCGAACACTGAAGCTTTCTTT
V gene: TRBV6-5
clone size: once
CDR3 length: 14
D gene: TRBD1
J gene: TRBJ1-1

CDR3 protein: CASSLGQGGPVEQFF
CDR3 DNA: TGTGCCAGCTCACTGGGACAGGGGGGGCCGGTCGAGCAGTTCTTC
V gene: TRBV18
clone size: once
CDR3 length: 15
D gene: TRBD1
J gene: TRBJ2-1

CDR3 protein: CASSVGFGANYGYTF
CDR3 DNA: TGTGCCAGCAGCGTAGGTTTCGGAGCGAACTATGGCTACACCTTC
V gene: TRBV9
clone size: .
CDR3 length: 15
D gene: .
J gene: TRBJ1-2

CDR3 protein: CASSLGPGTGDGYTF
CDR3 DNA: TGCGCCAGCAGCTTGGGCCCGGGGACAGGCGATGGCTACACCTTC
V gene: TRBV5-1
clone size: .
CDR3 length: 15
D gene: TRBD1
J gene: TRBJ1-2

CDR3 protein: CASREEGGMNTEAFF
CDR3 DNA: TGTGCCAGCAGGGAGGAGGGAGGAATGAACACTGAAGCTTTCTTT
V gene: TRBV6-1
clone size: .
CDR3 length: 15
D gene: .
J gene: TRBJ1-1

CDR3 protein: CASCRQGESTDTQYF
CDR3 DNA: TGCGCCAGCTGCCGACAGGGGGAAAGCACAGATACGCAGTATTTT
V gene: TRBV5-1
clone size: .
CDR3 length: 15
D gene: TRBD1
J gene: TRBJ2-3

CDR3 protein: CASSIGTSGQETQYF
CDR3 DNA: TGCGCCAGCAGCATCGGGACTAGTGGACAAGAGACCCAGTACTTC
V gene: TRBV4-1
clone size: .
CDR3 length: 15
D gene: TRBD2
J gene: TRBJ2-5

CDR3 protein: CASSPAGPQETQYF
CDR3 DNA: TGTGCCAGCAGCCCAGCGGGACCTCAAGAGACCCAGTACTTC
V gene: TRBV7-6
clone size: .
CDR3 length: 14
D gene: TRBD2
J gene: TRBJ2-5

CDR3 protein: CASRGGGGETQYF
CDR3 DNA: TGTGCCAGCAGAGGAGGGGGGGGAGAGACCCAGTACTTC
V gene: TRBV6-6
clone size: .
CDR3 length: 13
D gene: .
J gene: TRBJ2-5

CDR3 protein: CASSLGLDAQYF
CDR3 DNA: TGTGCCAGCAGCTTAGGTCTAGACGCGCAGTATTTT
V gene: TRBV7-9
clone size: .
CDR3 length: 12
D gene: .
J gene: TRBJ2-3

CDR3 protein: CASSQGTGYTEAFF
CDR3 DNA: TGTGCCAGCAGTCAAGGGACAGGTTACACTGAAGCTTTCTTT
V gene: TRBV28
clone size: .
CDR3 length: 14
D gene: TRBD1
J gene: TRBJ1-1

CDR3 protein: CASAVDIPEAFF
CDR3 DNA: TGTGCTAGTGCCGTCGACATTCCTGAAGCTTTCTTT
V gene: TRBV12-5
clone size: .
CDR3 length: 12
D gene: .
J gene: TRBJ1-1

CDR3 protein: CASSLTLVGTSTKAFF
CDR3 DNA: TGTGCCAGCAGCTTAACGTTAGTCGGGACTTCCACTAAAGCTTTCTTT
V gene: TRBV7-3
clone size: .
CDR3 length: 16
D gene: .
J gene: TRBJ1-1

CDR3 protein: CSVAAGQSNQPQHF
CDR3 DNA: TGCAGCGTTGCCGCTGGACAGAGTAATCAGCCCCAGCATTTT
V gene: TRBV29-1
clone size: .
CDR3 length: 14
D gene: .
J gene: TRBJ1-5

CDR3 protein: CASSFSFQGLADSYEQYF
CDR3 DNA: TGTGCCAGCAGCTTTTCCTTCCAGGGACTAGCGGACTCCTACGAGCAGTACTTC
V gene: TRBV7-2
clone size: .
CDR3 length: 18
D gene: TRBD2
J gene: TRBJ2-7

CDR3 protein: CATLRGGDTEAFF
CDR3 DNA: TGTGCCACCCTTAGAGGGGGGGACACTGAAGCTTTCTTT
V gene: TRBV10-3
clone size: once
CDR3 length: 13
D gene: .
J gene: TRBJ1-1

CDR3 protein: CASSRRTSGTYNEQFF
CDR3 DNA: TGTGCCAGCAGCCGAAGGACTAGCGGGACCTACAATGAGCAGTTCTTC
V gene: TRBV27
clone size: .
CDR3 length: 16
D gene: TRBD2
J gene: TRBJ2-1

CDR3 protein: CASSTPGQASNQPQHF
CDR3 DNA: TGTGCCAGTAGTACCCCGGGACAGGCCTCGAATCAGCCCCAGCATTTT
V gene: TRBV19
clone size: .
CDR3 length: 16
D gene: TRBD1
J gene: TRBJ1-5

CDR3 protein: CASSPRQGAYEQYF
CDR3 DNA: TGTGCCAGCAGCCCGAGACAGGGGGCCTACGAGCAGTACTTC
V gene: TRBV13
clone size: .
CDR3 length: 14
D gene: TRBD1
J gene: TRBJ2-7

CDR3 protein: CASSPEGYSEAFF
CDR3 DNA: TGTGCCAGCAGCCCGGAGGGTTATAGTGAAGCTTTCTTT
V gene: TRBV5-6
clone size: .
CDR3 length: 13
D gene: .
J gene: TRBJ1-1

CDR3 protein: CASSSEPLGAGTEAFF
CDR3 DNA: TGCGCCAGCAGCTCGGAACCTTTGGGGGCCGGCACTGAAGCTTTCTTT
V gene: TRBV5-1
clone size: .
CDR3 length: 16
D gene: .
J gene: TRBJ1-1

CDR3 protein: CASSRFAGTEETQYF
CDR3 DNA: TGCGCCAGCAGCCGATTCGCCGGGACAGAAGAGACCCAGTACTTC
V gene: TRBV4-1
clone size: .
CDR3 length: 15
D gene: TRBD1
J gene: TRBJ2-5

CDR3 protein: CASGLSANEQFF
CDR3 DNA: TGTGCTAGTGGTTTGAGTGCGAATGAGCAGTTCTTC
V gene: TRBV12-5
clone size: .
CDR3 length: 12
D gene: .
J gene: TRBJ2-1

CDR3 protein: CASSQGIWEKLFF
CDR3 DNA: TGTGCCAGCAGTCAGGGGATTTGGGAAAAACTGTTTTTT
V gene: TRBV6-5
clone size: few
CDR3 length: 13
D gene: .
J gene: TRBJ1-4

CDR3 protein: CASLGAGNYGYTF
CDR3 DNA: TGTGCCAGTTTGGGTGCGGGTAACTATGGCTACACCTTC
V gene: TRBV19
clone size: .
CDR3 length: 13
D gene: .
J gene: TRBJ1-2